This T cell receptor (beta chain) appears in the sequencing data of a study of blood T cell repertoires in COVID-19 (dated by TCRdb to the early 2020s). As for the study more broadly: Collaborator samples came from the United States, Italy and Spain and covered acute and convalescent phases of COVID-19. The samples were drawn from the first 160 participants of the ongoing ImmuneRACE study and from under 1,500 subjects provided by 6 global collaborators. Where HLA class I and class II types were available, the types were taken from metadata supplied by the sample provider, not from assay-based typing. The dataset comprised deeply sampled blood TCRbeta repertoires from subjects exposed to, actively infected with, or recovered from COVID-19. A freely available public database, intended as a resource for researchers studying the immune response to SARS-CoV-2, is where the repertoires were released. Nearly every sample came with metadata listing a de-identified subject ID, COVID-19 status, age in years and sex. The material from the prospective study consisted of cDNA or gDNA derived from T cells, B-cell-depleted T cells, or PBMCs.

A remark on this clone: Its antigen remains undetermined. Per-base qualities were not stored, and no clone one base away is much larger.

V is trimmed back by 0 bases and J by 6 bases, and the junction contains 7 bases that no gene match accounts for. CDR1 and CDR2 are read off the germline V gene as SGHDN and FVKESK. Including the terminal cysteine and phenylalanine, the CDR3 comprises 17 residues. The kept DNA is CDR3 alone, 51 bases in frame from the first base. Overall study results and their limits: Clinical and demographic metadata were provided uncurated, with the amount varying by source and participant.

The collaborating institutions used their own protocols to collect whole blood in K2EDTA tubes. For TCRbeta analysis, collaborators shipped samples as frozen whole blood, isolated PBMCs, or DNA extracted from either of those sample types. TCRbeta CDR3 regions were amplified from genomic DNA by means of the immunoSEQ Assay, a bias-controlled multiplex PCR. As for the original processing: Nucleated cell counts per sample were estimated from amplification of reference gene primers within the assay. To quantify the absolute abundance of each unique TCRbeta CDR3 rearrangement, sequence reads were collapsed and filtered. For each sample, productive Simpson clonality was calculated by taking the square root of Simpson's diversity index across productive rearrangements. TCRdb stores this immuneACCESS table with in-frame sequences only. Part of the clones is absent; in the studies checked, under half of the shortfall reflects unresolved V genes, and no reason is known for the rest. V, J and clone size are those of that table, while D and trimming were read from the DNA. For this sample there are approximately 240,000 clones; around 85% appear just once. 4% of the sample rests with the top ten.

Sequenced: peripheral blood. The chain is encoded by TRBV14 joined to TRBJ1-6; 8 central bases correspond to TRBD1. The clonotype comes from a woman aged 40-49 years with active or convalescent COVID-19. Read as DNA, the sequence is TGTGCCAGCAGCCAAGAACCCAGGACAGGGATTAATTCACCCCTCCACTTT. Translation gives CASSQEPRTGINSPLHF. Extended through the reference TRBV14 and TRBJ1-6 proteins, this CDR3 yields the full variable domain: EAGVTQFPSHSVIEKGQTVTLRCDPISGHDNLYWYRRVMGKEIKFLLHFVKESKQDESGMPNNRFLAERTGGTYSTLKVQPAELEDSGVYFCASSQEPRTGINSPLHFGNGTRLTVT.